The 26 T cell receptor beta chains reported below all come from one sample, sequenced in a study of T-cell reconstitution after alpha-beta-depleted transplantation in children. TCRbeta library construction was performed incorporating unique molecular identifiers. TCRdb re-derived calls from the PCR reads in MiXCR, one entry per CDR3 protein. Here the sample spans 330,000 or so distinct CDR3 sequences, roughly a tenth being singletons. The sequencing used PBMCs, collected before TCRalphabeta/CD19-depleted stem cell transplant. The receptor set was obtained from a boy in the first two years of life with acute myeloid leukemia, due to receive a stem cell transplant.

This chain connects TRBV9 to TRBJ2-7; 8 nucleotides agree with TRBD2. Germline V gene sequence: CDR1 SGDLS, CDR2 YYNGEE. The CDR3 runs to 15 residues. Trimming cost V 4 bases and J 5 bases; bases outside gene matches: 11. This CDR3 reads CASSPRGGGADEQYF. Written as DNA, the CDR3 is TGTGCCAGCAGCCCCCGGGGGGGGGGCGCCGACGAGCAGTACTTC.

Concerning this clonotype itself: A read error may account for a junction end that differs from germline. The chain employs TRBV3-1 and TRBJ2-3; 8 bases map to TRBD2. The germline gives CDR1 LGHDT, CDR2 YNNKEL (reference sequence). The CDR3 has 20 amino acids. The DNA for the CDR3 is TGTGCCTGCAGCCTGACCCGCGGGGCTAGCGGGTTTGCTAGCACAGATACGCAGTATTTT. This codes for CACSLTRGASGFASTDTQYF.

This clonotype was detected ten times or more. CDR3 bases: TGTGCCAGCAGCTGGACAGGGGGCGTCTCCTACAATGAGCAGTTCTTC. It codes for CASSWTGGVSYNEQFF. The J gene is TRBJ2-1, the V gene TRBV7-3, with TRBD1 matching over 11 bases. This CDR3 comprises 16 residues. Germline trimming cut 4 bases from V and 0 bases from J; bases unmatched to any gene: 2. Per the germline V gene, CDR1 is SGHTA and CDR2 is FQGTGA.

This clonotype was detected many times. V and J are TRBV2 and TRBJ2-2; D gene uncertain. The germline CDR1 and CDR2 sequences are SNHLY and FYNNEI. The V and J ends lost 8 bases and 2 bases respectively, with 12 bases between them. The CDR3 consists of 14 residues. CDR3 sequence reads: CASDGIPNTGELFF. For the CDR3, the DNA is TGTGCCAGCGATGGTATACCTAACACCGGGGAGCTGTTTTTT.

This clonotype was seen at least ten times. This chain joins TRBV6-5 and TRBJ2-7, with D possibly matching TRBD1 (6 bases). V shed 4 bases and J shed 4 bases, with 14 bases lying between them. The CDR3 is 14 amino acids. Looked up from germline, CDR1 is MNHEY and CDR2 is SVGAGI. This chain's CDR3 is CASSLLQGLYEQYF. The DNA for the CDR3 is TGTGCCAGCAGTTTGTTACAGGGTCTGTACGAGCAGTACTTC.

This clonotype was detected many times. The chain couples TRBV7-9 to TRBJ1-3, with TRBD1 as a possible D gene (5 bases). Trimming removed 4 bases at V and 3 bases at J, with 10 bases between. CDR1 and CDR2 (germline): SEHNR, FQNEAQ (reference sequence). This CDR3 is built from 14 residues. The CDR3 DNA sequence: TGTGCCAGCAGCTCCTTCGGGGGTGGAAACACCATATATTTT. This gives the protein CASSSFGGGNTIYF. Full variable domain (rest looked up from reference TRBV7-9 and TRBJ1-3): DTGVSQNPRHKITKRGQNVTFRCDPISEHNRLYWYRQTLGQGPEFLTYFQNEAQLEKSRLLSDRFSAERPKGSFSTLEIQRTEQGDSAMYLCASSSFGGGNTIYFGEGSWLTVV.

This clonotype was seen ten or more times. This CDR3 is CASSLAKGTGLHNEQFF. The DNA of the CDR3 is TGTGCCAGCAGCTTAGCGAAAGGAACAGGGTTACACAATGAGCAGTTCTTC. V gene TRBV7-2 combines with J gene TRBJ2-1; TRBD1 might be the D (6 bases). The CDR3 extends over 17 amino acids. The germline CDR1 and CDR2 sequences are SGHTA and FQGNSA. V lost 0 bases to trimming and J lost 5 bases, with 17 bases between them.

This clonotype was seen a few times. This sequence joins TRBV5-1 and TRBJ2-2; D tentatively reads TRBD1 or TRBD2 (6 bases each). The germline gives CDR1 SGHRS, CDR2 YFSETQ. CDR3 length: 13 residues. Trimming took 6 bases from V and 3 from J, leaving 9 bases between them. Here the CDR3 reads CASMRGDTGELFF. CDR3 nucleotides: TGCGCCAGCATGAGGGGGGACACCGGGGAGCTGTTTTTT.

The sample holds many counts of this clonotype. This chain connects TRBV9 to TRBJ2-5; 8 nucleotides agree with TRBD2. V gave up 4 bases and J gave up 1 base; unmatched junction bases: 15. Germline V gene data show CDR1 as SGDLS and CDR2 as YYNGEE. The CDR3 runs 18 residues. The CDR3 reads CASSPRVAGHLFQETQYF. CDR3 coding DNA: TGTGCCAGCAGCCCTCGGGTAGCGGGGCATCTATTCCAAGAGACCCAGTACTTC.

The rearrangement uses TRBV5-4 and TRBJ2-4; possibly TRBD1 for D (6 bases). The CDR3 has 14 amino acids. Germline V gene lookup returns CDR1 SGHNT and CDR2 YYREEE (reference sequence). Trimming removed 1 base from V and 6 bases from J, with 11 bases in between. CDR3 sequence (DNA): TGTGCCAGCAGCTTGAATTCAGGGGCAAACATTCAGTACTTC. Translating it yields CASSLNSGANIQYF.

The J gene is TRBJ2-1, the V gene TRBV28; 10 bases align to TRBD1. CDR3 length equals 16 residues. Per the germline V gene, CDR1 is MDHEN and CDR2 is SYDVKM. V lost 2 bases to trimming and J lost 9 bases; unmatched junction nucleotides: 10. This CDR3 is CASSLAGQGVDSEQFF. The CDR3, as DNA: TGTGCCAGCAGTTTAGCAGGACAGGGGGTCGACTCTGAGCAGTTCTTC. Based on the CDR3 plus reference TRBV28 and TRBJ2-1, the full variable domain is DVKVTQSSRYLVKRTGEKVFLECVQDMDHENMFWYRQDPGLGLRLIYFSYDVKMKEKGDIPEGYSVSREKKERFSLILESASTNQTSMYLCASSLAGQGVDSEQFFGPGTRLTVL.

There are many counts of this clonotype. The rearrangement uses TRBV4-3 and TRBJ2-1; tentative D call: TRBD2 (5 bases). The V gene lost 0 bases and the J gene lost 1 base, with 13 bases spanning the gap. The germline V gene encodes CDR1 LGHNA and CDR2 YSLEER. The CDR3 is made up of 17 amino acids. The chain's CDR3 is CASSQERERKSYNEQFF. The CDR3 coding sequence is TGCGCCAGCAGCCAAGAGAGAGAGCGGAAATCCTACAATGAGCAGTTCTTC.

This clonotype was detected many times. The chain uses TRBV6-5 and TRBJ1-3; 9 positions agree with TRBD1. The ends lost 0 bases at V and 3 bases at J; junction bases unmatched: 3. This CDR3 has 16 residues. Germline V gives CDR1 MNHEY, CDR2 SVGAGI. CDR3 residues: CASSYSGQGYGNTIYF. The DNA for the CDR3 is TGTGCCAGCAGTTACTCGGGACAGGGATATGGAAACACCATATATTTT.

There are many counts of this clonotype. The J gene is TRBJ1-4, the V gene TRBV29-1; D is undetermined. Trimming took 4 bases from V and 4 from J, leaving 7 bases between them. This CDR3 spans 12 amino acids. Germline V gives CDR1 SQVTM, CDR2 ANQGSEA. The CDR3 spells CSVGGVNEKLFF. The CDR3 DNA follows: TGCAGCGTTGGTGGGGTTAATGAAAAACTGTTTTTT.

The chain employs TRBV20-1 and TRBJ2-1; the D gene could be TRBD1 or TRBD2 (5 bases each). The CDR3 extends over 15 amino acids. Trimming cost V 3 bases and J 3 bases, with 15 bases left between them. Germline assignment: CDR1 DFQATT and CDR2 SNEGSKA (reference sequence). The CDR3 DNA reads as TGCAGTGCTAGTCGGGGCGCAGGAAGCTACAATGAGCAGTTCTTC. This gives the protein CSASRGAGSYNEQFF.

The gene calls are TRBV19 and TRBJ2-7; D call uncertain. CDR3 length equals 12 residues. The germline gives CDR1 LNHDA, CDR2 SQIVND (reference sequence). V was cut by 6 bases and J by 5 bases, with 11 bases left in between. The CDR3 DNA is TGTGCCAGTAGAGGGAATCCCAACGAGCAGTACTTC. This codes for CASRGNPNEQYF.

Ten or more counts support this clonotype. The chain joins TRBV7-8 to TRBJ2-7; D is ambiguous. CDR3 length equals 13 residues. Germline V CDR1 and CDR2: SGHVS, FQNEAQ. V dropped 6 bases and J dropped 3 bases, with 12 bases sitting between them. CDR3 coding DNA: TGTGCCAGCAGTCGTACCAGACACTACGAGCAGTACTTC. This gives the protein CASSRTRHYEQYF.

Concerning this clonotype: It may be a read error: a sequence one base away is much more abundant. The CDR3 DNA is TGTGCCACCAGCAGAGGGGACAGGCGGGACTACGACCAGTACTTC. Amino acids: CATSRGDRRDYDQYF. The rearrangement uses TRBV15 and TRBJ2-7; possibly TRBD1 for D (8 bases). There are 15 residues in the CDR3. The germline V gene encodes CDR1 LNHNV and CDR2 YYDKDF (reference sequence).

This clonotype came up many times. This chain uses TRBV4-3 with TRBJ2-5; 7 nucleotides line up with TRBD1. V was clipped by 1 base and J by 5 bases; unmatched bases: 7. This CDR3 is built from 15 residues. The germline V gene encodes CDR1 LGHNA and CDR2 YSLEER. CDR3 region: CASSQGQGLHETQYF. The DNA of the CDR3 is TGCGCCAGCAGCCAAGGACAGGGCCTTCATGAGACCCAGTACTTC.

This clonotype occurred many times. This rearrangement joins TRBV20-1 to TRBJ2-7; TRBD2 agrees at 13 bases. The V gene's germline CDR1 is DFQATT and CDR2 SNEGSKA (reference sequence). This CDR3 region has 16 residues. Trimming took 5 bases from V and 1 from J; bases not matched to a gene: 8. The DNA for the CDR3 is TGCAGTGCTTCTGGACTAGCGGGGGATGAATCCTACGAGCAGTACTTC. It yields the protein CSASGLAGDESYEQYF.

This clonotype was observed many times. The chain couples TRBV20-1 to TRBJ1-1; a possible D gene is TRBD1 (6 bases). CDR3 length: 14 amino acids. Trimming stripped 0 bases from V and 6 bases from J, with 14 bases between. Germline-derived CDR1 and CDR2 are DFQATT and SNEGSKA (reference sequence). CDR3: CSAREIGGTPEAFF. The DNA of the CDR3 is TGCAGTGCTAGAGAAATAGGGGGAACCCCTGAAGCTTTCTTT.

Worth noting for this clonotype: A much larger clone sits a single nucleotide away, making a read error possible. The rearrangement joins TRBV20-1 to TRBJ2-2; the match to TRBD1 covers 10 bases. The CDR3 runs 15 residues. Germline loops: CDR1 DFQATT, CDR2 SNEGSKA (reference sequence). CDR3 sequence: CCATNPGQGTGELFF. The CDR3 DNA sequence: TGCTGTGCTACAAATCCGGGACAGGGGACCGGGGAGCTGTTTTTT.

The sample holds many counts of this clonotype. This chain joins TRBV20-1 and TRBJ2-3; 10 bases map to TRBD2. Germline V gene sequence: CDR1 DFQATT, CDR2 SNEGSKA (reference sequence). The CDR3 runs to 17 residues. The trim removed 2 bases at V and 6 bases at J, leaving 14 bases unmatched. The CDR3 loop is CSARTLKAGGFSDTQYF. In DNA form, the CDR3 reads TGCAGTGCTAGAACGCTGAAAGCGGGAGGGTTCAGCGATACGCAGTATTTT.

This clonotype was counted ten times or more. The rearrangement links TRBV7-2 to TRBJ2-4; D may be TRBD1 (7 bases). The CDR3 spans 14 residues. The V and J ends lost 2 bases and 5 bases respectively, with 10 bases between them. Germline CDR1 reads SGHTA; CDR2 reads FQGNSA. The CDR3 DNA reads as TGTGCCAGCAGCTTACCAGGGGGGCAAAACATTCAGTACTTC. Protein product: CASSLPGGQNIQYF.

Many counts were recorded for this clonotype. This sequence joins TRBV7-2 and TRBJ1-4, with D hard to call. This CDR3 spans 13 amino acids. Germline V gene data show CDR1 as SGHTA and CDR2 as FQGNSA. With 9 bases removed from V and 6 bases from J, the gap between germline ends came to 14 bases. The CDR3 coding sequence is TGTGCCAGTTCAGGCCGCCCCCATGAAAAACTGTTTTTT. This encodes CASSGRPHEKLFF. The full variable domain, with the rest looked up from reference TRBV7-2 and TRBJ1-4, is GAGVSQSPSNKVTEKGKDVELRCDPISGHTALYWYRQSLGQGLEFLIYFQGNSAPDKSGLPSDRFSAERTGGSVSTLTIQRTQQEDSAVYLCASSGRPHEKLFFGSGTQLSVL.

This clonotype was detected only a few times. The chain has TRBV3-1 and TRBJ1-1, with D perhaps matching TRBD1 (5 bases). Germline-derived CDR1 and CDR2 are LGHDT and YNNKEL (reference sequence). Trimming cost V 1 base and J 5 bases, with 8 bases left between them. This CDR3 comprises 13 residues. CDR3 in DNA: TGTGCCAGCAGCCAAGTGGGGGATACTGAAGCTTTCTTT. Protein product: CASSQVGDTEAFF.